The 11 T cell receptor beta chains in this list originate from one sample, sequenced in a study of naive and memory T cell subsets. Points from the study as a whole: Possibly reflecting memory cells re-expressing CD45RA, a few larger clonotypes occurred in naive repertoires, especially CD8.

Their recognized antigens are unknown. An equimolar mix of two oligonucleotides served as the beta constant-region primer for TRBC1 and TRBC2. Ligated cDNA was amplified by four rounds of PCR with nested alpha and beta constant-region primers and SP2. Using its own MiXCR run on the UMI-ligation and nested PCR reads, TCRdb lists one record per CDR3 protein. This repertoire shows about 100,000 distinct CDR3 sequences, approximately 14% found once; its top ten account for roughly 2.8%. The sequenced sample consisted of naive CD8+ T cells from blood. The receptor source for this set is a human donor in good health.

This clonotype appeared a few times. V is TRBV7-2 and J is TRBJ1-1; D may be TRBD1 (6 bases). The V end was cut by 5 bases, the J end by 6 bases, with 16 bases between. This CDR3 spans 14 amino acids. Looked up from germline, CDR1 is SGHTA and CDR2 is FQGNSA. The CDR3 DNA follows: TGTGCCAGCAGCCCGGACAGCGGGGGCGCTGAAGCTTTCTTT. Protein sequence: CASSPDSGGAEAFF.

The chain is built from TRBV27 and TRBJ2-7; D may match TRBD1 or TRBD2 (5 bases each). CDR3 size: 13 residues. V lost 3 bases to trimming and J lost 5 bases, with 11 bases between them. CDR1 MNHEY and CDR2 SMNVEV come from the germline V gene (reference sequence). The DNA for the CDR3 is TGTGCCAGCAGTTTCGGGACCGACCACGAGCAGTACTTC. Translated: CASSFGTDHEQYF.

This clonotype was counted only a few times. J is TRBJ2-1 and V is TRBV12-3 or TRBV12-4; 9 bases map to TRBD1. V trimming: 3 bases; J trimming: 7 bases; junction bases outside the gene matches: 7. CDR3 length equals 15 residues. CDR3 in DNA: TGTGCCAGCAGTTTGTGGACAGGGGCCACGAATGAGCAGTTCTTC. Residues: CASSLWTGATNEQFF.

Notes on this clonotype: Possible read error: a much larger clone is one base away. The V and J genes are TRBV4-3 and TRBJ2-3; 12 bases are shared with TRBD2. The CDR3 loop spans 16 amino acids. The junction had 10 bases not matched to a gene; V was cut back by 4 bases and J by 8 bases. CDR1 and CDR2 (germline): LGHNA, YSLEER. CDR3 residues: CASSLFGTSGPGTQYF. CDR3 DNA: TGCGCCAGCAGCCTCTTCGGGACTAGCGGGCCAGGTACGCAGTATTTT.

The J gene is TRBJ1-1, the V gene TRBV20-1, with D possibly being TRBD1 (6 bases). Trimming shortened V by 3 bases and J by 4 bases, and 12 bases separated the two germline ends. The CDR3 spans 13 residues. Germline-derived CDR1 and CDR2 are DFQATT and SNEGSKA (reference sequence). Here the CDR3 reads CSARVGGGTEAFF. DNA for the CDR3: TGCAGTGCTAGGGTGGGAGGGGGCACTGAAGCTTTCTTT.

This clonotype was seen many times. The chain combines TRBV4-2 with TRBJ1-5, with 8 bases lining up with TRBD1. Germline CDR1 is LGHNA and CDR2 is YNFKEQ. This CDR3 has 18 residues. V shed 0 bases, J shed 3 bases, and the junction held 10 bases outside the gene matches. The CDR3 loop is CASSQEDTGGRHNQPQHF. The CDR3 region has the DNA TGTGCCAGCAGCCAAGAAGACACAGGGGGACGACACAATCAGCCCCAGCATTTT.

This clonotype was observed a few times. The CDR3 DNA follows: TGCAGCGTTGAAGGGGATGGGGCCCAGCATTTT. Translated, it gives CSVEGDGAQHF. This chain uses TRBV29-1 with TRBJ1-5; D is ambiguous. The CDR3 is made up of 11 amino acids. V was pared by 1 base and J by 11 bases, with 9 bases between. From germline, CDR1 is SQVTM and CDR2 ANQGSEA. The variable domain in full, with the rest retrieved from reference TRBV29-1 and TRBJ1-5, is SAVISQKPSRDICQRGTSLTIQCQVDSQVTMMFWYRQQPGQSLTLIATANQGSEATYESGFVIDKFPISRPNLTFSTLTVSNMSPEDSSIYLCSVEGDGAQHFGDGTRLSIL.

This clonotype has more than one count but fewer than ten. The chain links TRBV27 to TRBJ2-7; D is possibly TRBD2 (5 bases). Trimming removed 4 bases at V and 7 bases at J, with 11 bases between. The V gene's germline CDR1 is MNHEY and CDR2 SMNVEV (reference sequence). The CDR3 runs to 12 residues. CDR3 protein: CASSYDGVEQYF. The CDR3 DNA is TGTGCCAGCAGTTATGACGGGGTTGAGCAGTACTTC.

The V and J genes are TRBV20-1 and TRBJ2-7; TRBD1 or TRBD2 may be the D gene (5 bases each). In germline, CDR1 is DFQATT, CDR2 SNEGSKA (reference sequence). The V and J ends lost 6 bases and 6 bases respectively, with 18 bases between them. The CDR3 is made up of 13 amino acids. The CDR3 DNA sequence: TGCAGTGCAACCGGGACCCACCCTGGCGAGCAGTACTTC. Amino acids: CSATGTHPGEQYF.

V usage is TRBV24-1 and J usage is TRBJ2-7; possibly TRBD1 for D (5 bases). With 5 bases removed from V and 1 base from J, the gap between germline ends came to 11 bases. The CDR3 is 14 residues long. Germline loops: CDR1 KGHDR, CDR2 SFDVKD. CDR3 loop: CATSGGSRSYEQYF. Here the CDR3 DNA reads TGTGCCACCAGTGGGGGCAGCCGATCCTACGAGCAGTACTTC.

The CDR3 region is CASSLVEAFF. DNA for the CDR3: TGTGCCAGCAGTTTAGTTGAAGCTTTCTTT. This chain connects TRBV12-3 or TRBV12-4 to TRBJ1-1, with D hard to call. This CDR3 has 10 residues. V was trimmed by 1 base and J by 7 bases, leaving 1 base between them.